A selection of T cell receptor beta chains follows, all from one sample in a study of blood T cell repertoires in COVID-19. The assay was immunoSEQ multiplex PCR, and TCRdb's table has in-frame clones only and misses some. The table records 250,000 to 350,000 clones, around 90% of them present only once. Input material: PBMCs or T cells enriched from blood (not recorded which). The source is a woman in her late teens or twenties with acute COVID-19. Each CDR3 is given with its conserved first and last residue. The D gene is left open where the match is weak. A clone size is listed for some rows: how often the clone was seen (once, few, many), or a class if it is expanded.

- TRBJ2-2 TRBD1 TRBV7-6 TGTGCCAGCAGCTTAGACGGACAGGGGGCGCTTGTCACCGGGGAGCTGTTTTTT CASSLDGQGALVTGELFF
- TRBJ1-1 TRBD1 TRBV5-1 TGCGCCAGCAGCTTACAACCGCCGGGACAGGGGGCGAGTGAAGCTTTCTTT CASSLQPPGQGASEAFF
- TRBJ1-6 - TRBV21-1 TGTGCCAGCAGCAAAGTCGACAGGGCTTCACCCCTCCACTTT CASSKVDRASPLHF
- TRBJ2-1 - TRBV21-1 TGTGCCAGCACCTCCAAAGTTACGGACCCGGGACAGGGTCCTGATGAGCAGTTCTTC CASTSKVTDPGQGPDEQFF
- TRBJ2-1 TRBD1 TRBV27 TGTGCCAGCAGCGAGACAGGGGTTGGCTACAATGAGCAGTTCTTC CASSETGVGYNEQFF
- TRBJ2-7 - TRBV7-9 TGTGCCAGCAGCTTAGTGCAGGACGAGCAGTACTTC CASSLVQDEQYF
- TRBJ1-4 TRBD1 TRBV15 TGTGCCACCAGTAGGGACAGGGGCGCGGAAAAACTGTTTTTT CATSRDRGAEKLFF
- TRBJ1-4 TRBD1 TRBV28 TGTGCCAGCAGTTCCCCACAGGGGGCCAGTGAAAAACTGTTTTTT CASSSPQGASEKLFF
- TRBJ2-7 TRBD1 TRBV5-6 TGTGCCAGTAGCGGACAGGGGGCTAGCTACGAGCAGTACTTC CASSGQGASYEQYF
- TRBJ1-6 - TRBV27 TGTGCCAGCAGTTTAATTTATCCGGGTTCACCCCTCCACTTT CASSLIYPGSPLHF
- TRBJ2-5 TRBD2 TRBV10-2 TGCGCCAGCACTGGTAGCGGGAGATCGGAGACCCAGTACTTC CASTGSGRSETQYF
- TRBJ2-7 TRBD2 TRBV6-5 TGTGCCAGCAGTTTTTTGGGGGAGGGCTCCTACGAGCAGTACTTC CASSFLGEGSYEQYF
- TRBJ2-1 - TRBV7-2 TGTGCCAGCAGCGCGTCTTCCTACAATGAGCAGTTCTTC CASSASSYNEQFF
- TRBJ2-2 TRBD2 TRBV5-1 TGCGCCAGCACCTCCGGGACTAGCGGGAGGCCCAACACCGGGGAGCTGTTTTTT CASTSGTSGRPNTGELFF
- TRBJ2-1 - TRBV10-3 TGTGCCATCAGTGATGGGCTCACCGGCCGCAATGAGCAGTTCTTC CAISDGLTGRNEQFF
- TRBJ1-5 - TRBV25-1 TGTGCCAGCAGTGACAGGGAATATAGCAATCAGCCCCAGCATTTT CASSDREYSNQPQHF
- TRBJ2-2 TRBD1 TRBV5-4 TGTGCCAGCAGCTCGTACAGGGGGACGAACACCGGGGAGCTGTTTTTT CASSSYRGTNTGELFF
- TRBJ2-3 - TRBV7-9 TGTGCCAGCAGCTTAGGCTGGGTAGGTCAGGGTTGGACAGATACGCAGTATTTT CASSLGWVGQGWTDTQYF
once TRBJ2-1 TRBD2 TRBV11-2 TGTGCCAGCAGCTTAGGTAGCGGGACTCACAATGAGCAGTTCTTC CASSLGSGTHNEQFF
- TRBJ1-1 - TRBV28 TGTGCCAGCGACCGGGGGGGAGGAGTCACTGAAGCTTTCTTT CASDRGGGVTEAFF
once TRBJ2-1 - TRBV18 TGTGCCAGCTCGGATAAACGGGAGACTCAGTTCTTC CASSDKRETQFF
- TRBJ2-1 - TRBV5-1 TGCGCCAGCAGCTTGAGTTCCCCCCTAAACTCCTACAATGAGCAGTTCTTC CASSLSSPLNSYNEQFF
- TRBJ1-4 TRBD1 TRBV2 TGTGCCAGCAGTGCTGCAGGACAGGGGGCTCCTAATGAAAAACTGTTTTTT CASSAAGQGAPNEKLFF
once TRBJ2-1 TRBD2 TRBV28 TGTGCCAGCAGTTTAGCGGGAGGGAGCAATGAGCAGTTCTTC CASSLAGGSNEQFF
few TRBJ1-1 - TRBV7-9 TGTGCCAGCAGCTTACAGGGTGGAAACACTGAAGCTTTCTTT CASSLQGGNTEAFF
- TRBJ2-1 TRBD2 TRBV24-1 TGTGCCACCAGTGATCTAGCGGGAGGGCCGGTTGAGCAGTTCTTC CATSDLAGGPVEQFF
- TRBJ1-2 - TRBV24-1 TGTGCCACCAGTGATTCCGGGACAAATAGGGCCTATGGCTACACCTTC CATSDSGTNRAYGYTF
- TRBJ2-1 TRBD1 TRBV6-5 TGTGCCAGCAGCCAAGACAGGGGGCTGGGCAATGAGCAGTTCTTC CASSQDRGLGNEQFF